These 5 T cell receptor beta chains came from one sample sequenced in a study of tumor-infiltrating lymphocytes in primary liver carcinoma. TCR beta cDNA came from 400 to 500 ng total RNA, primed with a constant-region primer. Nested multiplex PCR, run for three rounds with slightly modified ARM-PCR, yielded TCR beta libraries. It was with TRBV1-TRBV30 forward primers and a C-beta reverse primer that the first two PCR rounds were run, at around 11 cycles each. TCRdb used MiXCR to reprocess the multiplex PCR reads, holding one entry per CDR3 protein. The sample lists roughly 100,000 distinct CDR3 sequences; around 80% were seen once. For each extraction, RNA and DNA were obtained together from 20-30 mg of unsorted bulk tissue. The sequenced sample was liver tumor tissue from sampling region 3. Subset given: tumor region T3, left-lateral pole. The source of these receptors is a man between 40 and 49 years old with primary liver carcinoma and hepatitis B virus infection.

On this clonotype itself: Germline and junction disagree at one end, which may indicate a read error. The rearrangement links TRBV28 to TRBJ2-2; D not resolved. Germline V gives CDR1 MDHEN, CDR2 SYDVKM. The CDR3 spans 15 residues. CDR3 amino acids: CASSLPVLNIGELFF. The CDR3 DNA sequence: TGTGCCAGCAGTTTGCCGGTCCTTAACATCGGGGAGCTGTTTTTT.

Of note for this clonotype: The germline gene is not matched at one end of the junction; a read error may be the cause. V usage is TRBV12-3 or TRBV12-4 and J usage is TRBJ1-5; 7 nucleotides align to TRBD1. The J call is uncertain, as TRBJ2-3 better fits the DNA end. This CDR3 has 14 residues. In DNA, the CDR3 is TGTGCCAGTAGTTTAGAGGGGGCGAGTCAGCCCCAGTATTTT. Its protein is CASSLEGASQPQYF.

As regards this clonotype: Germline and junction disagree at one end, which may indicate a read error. The CDR3 reads CARSLGASGQETQYF. CDR3 nucleotides: TGTGCCAGGAGTTTAGGGGCTAGTGGACAAGAGACACAGTACTTC. V is TRBV11-2 and J is TRBJ2-5, with D perhaps matching TRBD1 (5 bases). Germline CDR1 SGHAT, CDR2 FQNNGV. This CDR3 is built from 15 residues.

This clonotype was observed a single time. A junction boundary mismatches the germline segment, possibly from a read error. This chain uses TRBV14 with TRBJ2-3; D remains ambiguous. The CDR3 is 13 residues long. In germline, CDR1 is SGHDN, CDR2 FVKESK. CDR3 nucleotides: TGTGTCAGCAGCCGAGGATACACAGATACACAGTATTTC. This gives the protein CVSSRGYTDTQYF.

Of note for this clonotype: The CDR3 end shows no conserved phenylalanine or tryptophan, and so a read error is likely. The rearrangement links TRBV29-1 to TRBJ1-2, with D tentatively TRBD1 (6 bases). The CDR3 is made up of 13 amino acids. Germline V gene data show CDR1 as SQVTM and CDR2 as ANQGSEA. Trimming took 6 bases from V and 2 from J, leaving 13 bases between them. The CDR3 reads CSVGGMENYGYTL. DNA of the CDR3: TGCAGCGTCGGGGGCATGGAAAACTATGGCTACACCCTC.